The 32 T cell receptor beta chains below all came from one sample that was sequenced in a study of OX40 agonist ivuxolimab in advanced cancers. Assay: immunoSEQ multiplex PCR; the TCRdb copy retains only in-frame clones and omits some. The repertoire holds 50,000 or so clones, with approximately 90% as singletons. The source was CD4+ or CD8+ T cells sorted from blood, collected in a trial of the OX40 agonist ivuxolimab. Receptors originate from an adult with an advanced solid tumor such as melanoma, head and neck, liver or kidney cancer.

This clone was detected only once. V gene TRBV7-4 combines with J gene TRBJ2-1, with unresolved D. Trimming took 5 bases from V and 5 from J, leaving 22 bases between them. The CDR3 totals 17 residues. Germline V gene data show CDR1 as SGHVT and CDR2 as SQSDAQ. The CDR3 sequence: CASSPTVSTQYHNEQFF. The CDR3 DNA is TGTGCCAGCAGCCCCACCGTTAGCACCCAGTACCACAATGAGCAGTTCTTC.

The V call is TRBV7-9, the J call TRBJ2-5; weak D call: TRBD1 (5 bases). V was shortened by 5 bases and J by 5 bases, with 18 bases between the two germline ends. The CDR3 totals 15 residues. Germline values: CDR1 SEHNR, CDR2 FQNEAQ (reference sequence). CDR3 DNA: TGTGCCAGCAGCCCCCTGTGGGGCGCCTCGGAGACCCAGTACTTC. Translation gives CASSPLWGASETQYF.

This clone was seen only a few times. V and J are TRBV7-9 and TRBJ1-4, with TRBD1 matching over 7 bases. With V trimmed by 4 bases and J by 6 bases, 5 bases remained unmatched. The CDR3 is 14 residues long. Germline loops: CDR1 SEHNR, CDR2 FQNEAQ (reference sequence). In nucleotides, the CDR3 is TGTGCCAGCAGCTCCCTAGGGGGCCATGAAAAACTGTTTTTT. This translates into CASSSLGGHEKLFF.

This clone appeared a single time. V and J are TRBV4-1 and TRBJ1-1; 7 bases map to TRBD1. V lost 6 bases, J lost 1 base, and 14 bases stayed unmatched. The CDR3 totals 17 residues. Germline V lookup: CDR1 MGHRA, CDR2 YSYEKL. CDR3 amino acids: CASRRDDRERSNTEAFF. In DNA form, the CDR3 reads TGCGCCAGCAGACGAGACGACAGGGAGCGGTCGAACACTGAAGCTTTCTTT.

V usage is TRBV19 and J usage is TRBJ1-5; D is ambiguous. V was cut by 5 bases and J by 0 bases, with 11 bases left in between. Germline loops: CDR1 LNHDA, CDR2 SQIVND (reference sequence). This CDR3 is built from 15 residues. The CDR3 loop is CASSPDHYSNQPQHF. CDR3 sequence (DNA): TGTGCCAGTAGTCCGGACCATTATAGCAATCAGCCCCAGCATTTT.

This sequence joins TRBV19 and TRBJ2-1, with 7 bases that match TRBD2. V was clipped by 2 bases and J by 1 base; unmatched bases: 5. CDR1 and CDR2 (germline): LNHDA, SQIVND (reference sequence). The CDR3 contains 16 residues. This CDR3 is CASSIWASGSYNEQFF. The CDR3 DNA follows: TGTGCCAGTAGTATATGGGCTAGCGGTTCCTACAATGAGCAGTTCTTC.

V usage is TRBV5-6 and J usage is TRBJ2-7; D is uncertain. This CDR3 contains 12 residues. Trimming took off 4 bases at V and 6 bases at J, with 11 bases between the two ends. Germline V gene data show CDR1 as SGHDT and CDR2 as YYEEEE. The CDR3 loop is CASSLTTPEQYF. As DNA, the CDR3 is TGTGCCAGCAGCCTCACGACTCCCGAGCAGTACTTC.

This sequence joins TRBV10-3 and TRBJ2-2; 8 nucleotides agree with TRBD1. Germline V gene data show CDR1 as ENHRY and CDR2 as SYGVKD. V shed 6 bases and J 0 bases; nucleotides not matched to a gene: 3. This CDR3 is built from 15 residues. CDR3 amino acids: CAIRPQGANTGELFF. As DNA, the CDR3 is TGTGCCATCAGACCACAGGGGGCGAACACCGGGGAGCTGTTTTTT.

The genes are TRBV23-1 and TRBJ2-3; possible D gene TRBD2, 6 bases. TRBV23-1 is labeled an ORF, and its function is uncertain. The CDR3 runs 17 residues. V was shortened by 0 bases and J by 1 base, with 14 bases between the two germline ends. In DNA form, the CDR3 reads TGCGCCAGCAGTCAATCGCAGGGCGGGGCTCGCACAGATACGCAGTATTTT. It encodes CASSQSQGGARTDTQYF.

This rearrangement joins TRBV13 to TRBJ2-1; 10 positions agree with TRBD2. With V trimmed by 3 bases and J by 5 bases, 7 bases remained unmatched. CDR1 is PRHDT, CDR2 FYEKMQ, per germline (reference sequence). The CDR3 is 16 residues long. CDR3 residues: CASSLSLAGVHNEQFF. In nucleotides, the CDR3 is TGTGCCAGCAGCTTGTCCCTAGCGGGGGTCCACAATGAGCAGTTCTTC.

This chain connects TRBV9 to TRBJ2-2; the match to TRBD2 covers 7 bases. The germline V gene encodes CDR1 SGDLS and CDR2 YYNGEE. Trimming removed 0 bases from V and 2 bases from J; junction bases left unmatched: 10. The CDR3 length is 18 residues. CDR3 region: CASSVEGGTTKNTGELFF. The DNA of the CDR3 is TGTGCCAGCAGCGTAGAGGGTGGGACTACCAAAAACACCGGGGAGCTGTTTTTT.

The chain joins TRBV5-1 to TRBJ2-7; a weak D match, TRBD1 (6 bases). The CDR3 runs 15 residues. The V end lost 5 bases, the J end lost 3 bases, and 18 bases lay between the germline ends. Germline loops: CDR1 SGHRS, CDR2 YFSETQ. For the CDR3, the DNA is TGCGCCAGCAGTCAAGAAACAGGGCCCAACTACGAGCAGTACTTC. This translates into CASSQETGPNYEQYF. Combining the CDR3 with reference TRBV5-1 and TRBJ2-7 gives the whole variable domain KAGVTQTPRYLIKTRGQQVTLSCSPISGHRSVSWYQQTPGQGLQFLFEYFSETQRNKGNFPGRFSGRQFSNSRSEMNVSTLELGDSALYLCASSQETGPNYEQYFGPGTRLTVT.

The rearrangement joins TRBV9 to TRBJ2-7; D tentatively reads TRBD1 or TRBD2 (5 bases each). Germline-derived CDR1 and CDR2 are SGDLS and YYNGEE. The CDR3 contains 14 residues. V was trimmed by 4 bases and J by 2 bases, leaving 13 bases between them. CDR3 sequence reads: CASSPRQRTYEQYF. DNA for the CDR3: TGTGCCAGCAGCCCCCGACAGCGGACCTACGAGCAGTACTTC.

This clone was picked up one time. The chain is built from TRBV19 and TRBJ1-5; maybe TRBD1 (5 bases). This CDR3 has 15 amino acids. Deletions cut 1 base from V and 1 base from J, with 8 bases between. Germline values: CDR1 LNHDA, CDR2 SQIVND (reference sequence). CDR3 sequence (DNA): TGTGCCAGTAGTATAGGAGGGGAAAGCAATCAGCCCCAGCATTTT. As protein: CASSIGGESNQPQHF.

The rearrangement links TRBV6-1 to TRBJ1-1; D remains ambiguous. The CDR3 is 12 residues long. Trimming took off 8 bases at V and 4 bases at J, with 11 bases between the two ends. Germline V gene lookup returns CDR1 MNHNS and CDR2 SASEGT. The CDR3 spells CASVLAATEAFF. The CDR3 DNA reads TGTGCCAGCGTGCTGGCGGCCACTGAAGCTTTCTTT.

V and J are TRBV11-3 and TRBJ2-7; weak D call: TRBD2 (6 bases). The CDR3 has 16 residues. CDR1 SGHNT and CDR2 YENEEA come from the germline V gene. V was shortened by 7 bases and J by 0 bases, with 19 bases between the two germline ends. In DNA form, the CDR3 reads TGTGCCAGCACCCCCGGAGCCCGGGGGATCTCCTACGAGCAGTACTTC. It is translated as CASTPGARGISYEQYF.

In regard to this clone: Compared with germline, one end of the junction differs, possibly owing to a read error. The chain combines TRBV27 with TRBJ2-7, with 7 bases that match TRBD1. This CDR3 is 14 amino acids long. The germline CDR1 and CDR2 sequences are MNHEY and SMNVEV (reference sequence). This chain's CDR3 is CASSLSTGSHEQYF. The CDR3 coding sequence is TGTGCCAGCAGTCTATCGACAGGGTCCCACGAGCAGTACTTC.

The chain employs TRBV13 and TRBJ2-1; 12 nucleotides agree with TRBD2. This CDR3 is 15 amino acids long. Germline V gives CDR1 PRHDT, CDR2 FYEKMQ (reference sequence). Trimming cost V 5 bases and J 4 bases; bases outside gene matches: 3. Written as DNA, the CDR3 is TGTGCCAGCAGCCAGACTAGCGGGGGATACAATGAGCAGTTCTTC. Protein sequence: CASSQTSGGYNEQFF.

The chain links TRBV7-9 to TRBJ2-7; D gene unclear. V was trimmed by 1 base and J by 2 bases, leaving 9 bases between them. The CDR3 length is 14 residues. Germline loops: CDR1 SEHNR, CDR2 FQNEAQ (reference sequence). The CDR3 bases are TGTGCCAGCAGCTTAGTGGGCAGAACCTACGAGCAGTACTTC. This gives the protein CASSLVGRTYEQYF.

The chain links TRBV27 to TRBJ2-7; 8 positions match TRBD1. Per the germline V gene, CDR1 is MNHEY and CDR2 is SMNVEV (reference sequence). The CDR3 runs to 14 residues. The V and J ends lost 5 bases and 6 bases, in that order; junction bases with no gene match: 9. Here the CDR3 reads CASSTRTGPLEQYF. The DNA of the CDR3 is TGTGCCAGCAGTACCAGGACAGGGCCGCTCGAGCAGTACTTC.

In its sample, this clone was seen once. The chain carries TRBV18 and TRBJ2-3; D gene ambiguous. V was clipped by 4 bases and J by 2 bases, with 19 bases between them. CDR3 length: 17 amino acids. The germline V gene encodes CDR1 KGHSH and CDR2 LQKENI. In nucleotides, the CDR3 is TGTGCCAGCTCACAACCGCAGCTCCTAATAAACACAGATACGCAGTATTTT. Its protein is CASSQPQLLINTDTQYF.

This clone occurred once. The chain carries TRBV27 and TRBJ2-5, with TRBD2 matching over 8 bases. This CDR3 contains 15 residues. J gave up 5 bases and V 5 bases, and 10 bases lay outside the gene matches. CDR1 and CDR2 (germline): MNHEY, SMNVEV (reference sequence). The CDR3 loop is CASSPERGRGETQYF. The DNA for the CDR3 is TGTGCCAGCAGTCCCGAGCGGGGGAGAGGGGAGACCCAGTACTTC.

The chain joins TRBV6-5 to TRBJ1-1; D gene ambiguous. The CDR3 is 15 amino acids. V was clipped by 0 bases and J by 6 bases, with 14 bases between them. Germline values: CDR1 MNHEY, CDR2 SVGAGI. The CDR3, as DNA: TGTGCCAGCAGTTACTCCCTGGGTTTTATGGCTGAAGCTTTCTTT. It is translated as CASSYSLGFMAEAFF.

The gene calls are TRBV2 and TRBJ2-5; D gene ambiguous. V was clipped by 3 bases and J by 2 bases, with 10 bases between them. The CDR3 contains 14 residues. CDR1 SNHLY and CDR2 FYNNEI come from the germline V gene. The CDR3 here is CASSDWAGQETQYF. CDR3 nucleotides: TGTGCCAGCAGTGATTGGGCAGGTCAAGAGACCCAGTACTTC.

The V call is TRBV5-1, the J call TRBJ2-1; no firm D call. The V end was cut by 7 bases, the J end by 3 bases, with 17 bases between. CDR3 length equals 15 residues. CDR1 is SGHRS and CDR2 is YFSETQ in the germline V gene. The CDR3 here is CASGPRETIYNEQFF. For the CDR3, the DNA is TGCGCCAGCGGCCCTAGGGAAACCATCTACAATGAGCAGTTCTTC.

The V call is TRBV6-5, the J call TRBJ2-3; possibly TRBD2 for D (5 bases). The ends were cut back, 8 bases at V and 1 base at J, with 13 bases in the middle. CDR3 length: 14 residues. Germline values: CDR1 MNHEY, CDR2 SVGAGI. CDR3 sequence reads: CASSGTGGTDTQYF. CDR3 bases: TGTGCCAGCTCCGGAACCGGGGGCACAGATACGCAGTATTTT.

This chain connects TRBV28 to TRBJ2-3, with D tentatively TRBD2 (6 bases). Germline values: CDR1 MDHEN, CDR2 SYDVKM. With 6 bases removed from V and 0 bases from J, the gap between germline ends came to 13 bases. There are 15 residues in the CDR3. The CDR3 spells CASRGRDFSTDTQYF. CDR3 DNA: TGTGCCAGCAGGGGGCGGGACTTCAGCACAGATACGCAGTATTTT.

The rearrangement uses TRBV6-5 and TRBJ2-7; D gene uncertain. CDR3 size: 11 residues. The germline CDR1 and CDR2 sequences are MNHEY and SVGAGI. Trimming removed 7 bases at V and 4 bases at J, with 8 bases between. As DNA, the CDR3 is TGTGCCAGCAACAACAAGTACGAGCAGTACTTC. Residues: CASNNKYEQYF.

V and J are TRBV27 and TRBJ1-2, with 9 bases that match TRBD1. This CDR3 has 16 residues. The germline V gene encodes CDR1 MNHEY and CDR2 SMNVEV (reference sequence). The trim removed 3 bases at V and 4 bases at J, leaving 9 bases unmatched. CDR3 nucleotide sequence: TGTGCCAGCAGTTTTAGAGGGACAGGGCTACGCTATGGCTACACCTTC. Translation gives CASSFRGTGLRYGYTF.

This clone was recorded only once. This rearrangement joins TRBV7-9 to TRBJ2-1, with 11 bases matching TRBD2. With V trimmed by 4 bases and J by 9 bases, 17 bases remained unmatched. CDR1 is SEHNR, CDR2 FQNEAQ, per germline (reference sequence). This CDR3 contains 18 residues. The DNA of the CDR3 is TGTGCCAGCAGCTCTAAGGGACTAGCGGCAGGCGTTGGAGTTGAGCAGTTCTTC. It codes for CASSSKGLAAGVGVEQFF.

About this clone: Additional DNA sequences in this sample encode the identical CDR3. J is TRBJ2-7 and V is TRBV2; D not certain. Germline V CDR1 and CDR2: SNHLY, FYNNEI. The CDR3 totals 15 residues. Trimming left V 2 bases short and J 0 bases short, with 11 bases between. DNA for the CDR3: TGTGCCAGCAGTGAATTTGGCGGTAACTCCTACGAGCAGTACTTC. This codes for CASSEFGGNSYEQYF. The full variable domain, in which reference TRBV2 and TRBJ2-7 provide the parts outside the CDR3, is EPEVTQTPSHQVTQMGQEVILRCVPISNHLYFYWYRQILGQKVEFLVSFYNNEISEKSEIFDDQFSVERPDGSNFTLKIRSTKLEDSAMYFCASSEFGGNSYEQYFGPGTRLTVT.

The chain joins TRBV7-8 to TRBJ2-3; 8 positions match TRBD1. In germline, CDR1 is SGHVS, CDR2 FQNEAQ. With V trimmed by 6 bases and J by 1 base, 9 bases remained unmatched. The CDR3 sequence is 16 residues long. The CDR3 DNA is TGTGCCAGCAGTCGTAATCAGGGGGCTGGCACAGATACGCAGTATTTT. This sequence encodes CASSRNQGAGTDTQYF.